Listed below are T cell receptor beta chains from one sample, sequenced in a study of blood T cell repertoires in COVID-19. TCRdb keeps only in-frame clones here, not all; method: immunoSEQ multiplex PCR. The sample contains roughly 160,000 clones, just over 85% of which appear only once. Sequencing input: peripheral blood. The receptors here all came from a man between 60 and 75 years old with acute or convalescent COVID-19. The conserved cysteine and the conserved F or W are not part of the CDR3 here.

v_call cdr3_aa
TRBV6-5 ASSLQAGTEAF
TRBV5-1 ASSLTGSYGYT
TRBV5-8 ASSLVRTSGAYNEQF
TRBV4-1 ASSQAARAGEDTQY
TRBV12-5 ASGLVSEVDTQY
TRBV10-3 AISETSGIETQY
TRBV5-5 ASSSRTGGKGEKLF
TRBV27 ASGPRAYTDTQY
TRBV6-2/TRBV6-3 ASSYGLEAETQY
TRBV28 ASSSPTSGARGEQY
TRBV24-1 ATSEGTSGFNEQF
TRBV20-1 SAPGLETQY
TRBV6-5 ASSLQGAPLRRQY
TRBV6-1 ASSEGAGGDYGYT
TRBV2 ASSDPRPWGGRGYT
TRBV9 ASSVDPGPQY
TRBV3-1/TRBV3-2 ASSQGGPGGQF
TRBV5-1 ASSLVGVNYEQY
TRBV9 ASSVFTDANEQF
TRBV18 ASSRRGGNEKLF
TRBV5-6 ASSPAGRVNYGYT
TRBV28 ASGLIAGVHEQF
TRBV19 ASSPRGSSDTQY
TRBV7-2 ASSSFPGLGTYEQY
TRBV20-1 SARASRLF
TRBV7-3 ASSLYPVAGAAYNEQF
TRBV9 ASSAQGASEKLF
TRBV7-5 VRSLDGRGGNTIY
TRBV12-5 ASGLVGGQGVGYT
TRBV28 ASNSGSLETQY
TRBV7-9 ASSFSSNGDTQY
TRBV10-2 ASRKTGDLNTEAF
TRBV28 AAGGYT
TRBV2 ASSKGGAETQY
TRBV28 ASSSAIYGYT
TRBV27 ASRLASGNTIY
TRBV9 ASSVGPTGTYEQY
TRBV18 ASSLPGRPTGELF
TRBV18 ASSPRGSDISYNSPLH
TRBV5-5 ASSFTGGNDQPQH
TRBV2 ASTVFATNEKLF
TRBV7-9 ASSLGIAGVPYEQY
TRBV28 ASSRPTPGQGAGSNYGYT